A selection of T cell receptor beta chains follows, all from one sample in a study of chemoradiotherapy in HPV16-positive cancers. Assay: immunoSEQ multiplex PCR; the TCRdb copy retains only in-frame clones and omits some. The sample includes fewer than 40,000 clones, about 90% of them seen just once. This specimen was blood, taken from a patient who underwent chemoradiotherapy. The receptors here all came from a human donor with HPV-associated anogenital cancer. CDR3s include the opening cysteine and the closing phenylalanine or tryptophan. A D gene is named only where the DNA matches it firmly. Clone size is shown for a subset of rows, as once, few, many or a class of expanded clone.

V gene: TRBV7-7; J gene: TRBJ2-2; D gene: NA; clone size: NA; CDR3 protein: CASSLVRTGELFF; CDR3 DNA: TGTGCTAGCAGCTTAGTGAGGACGGGGGAGCTGTTTTTT
V gene: TRBV18; J gene: TRBJ2-2; D gene: TRBD1; clone size: NA; CDR3 protein: CASSPPNRDRVYTGELFF; CDR3 DNA: TGTGCCAGCTCACCCCCAAACCGGGACAGGGTATACACCGGGGAGCTGTTTTTT
V gene: TRBV18; J gene: TRBJ2-4; D gene: NA; clone size: once; CDR3 protein: CASSPPGGSVAKNIQYF; CDR3 DNA: TGTGCCAGCTCACCACCGGGTGGGTCGGTCGCCAAAAACATTCAGTACTTC
V gene: TRBV21-1; J gene: TRBJ2-2; D gene: NA; clone size: NA; CDR3 protein: CASGKYRDRGAGELFF; CDR3 DNA: TGTGCCAGCGGCAAATATCGGGACAGGGGGGCCGGGGAGCTGTTTTTT
V gene: TRBV5-4; J gene: TRBJ2-3; D gene: TRBD1; clone size: NA; CDR3 protein: CASSHGTGRRTDTQYF; CDR3 DNA: TGTGCCAGCAGCCATGGGACAGGACGAAGAACAGATACGCAGTATTTT
V gene: TRBV7-1; J gene: TRBJ1-2; D gene: NA; clone size: NA; CDR3 protein: CASGKYSSNNYGYTF; CDR3 DNA: TGTGCCAGCGGCAAGTACAGCTCTAACAACTATGGCTACACCTTC
V gene: TRBV27; J gene: TRBJ1-2; D gene: NA; clone size: NA; CDR3 protein: CASSSSGTVYGYTF; CDR3 DNA: TGTGCCAGCAGTTCCTCCGGGACGGTCTATGGCTACACCTTC
V gene: TRBV6-6; J gene: TRBJ1-2; D gene: TRBD1; clone size: NA; CDR3 protein: CASSYPGQGLF; CDR3 DNA: TGTGCCAGCAGTTACCCGGGACAGGGTCTCTTC
V gene: TRBV18; J gene: TRBJ2-1; D gene: TRBD2; clone size: NA; CDR3 protein: CASSPPQTSGFYNEQFF; CDR3 DNA: TGTGCCAGCTCACCCCCACAGACTAGCGGCTTTTACAATGAGCAGTTCTTC
V gene: TRBV19; J gene: TRBJ2-2; D gene: NA; clone size: once; CDR3 protein: CASTVRRDTGELFF; CDR3 DNA: TGTGCCAGTACGGTCCGCCGGGACACCGGGGAGCTGTTTTTT
V gene: TRBV5-1; J gene: TRBJ1-2; D gene: TRBD1; clone size: NA; CDR3 protein: CASSLVAVQGHGGYTF; CDR3 DNA: TGCGCCAGCAGCTTGGTGGCGGTACAGGGGCATGGTGGCTACACCTTC
V gene: TRBV13; J gene: TRBJ1-1; D gene: NA; clone size: NA; CDR3 protein: CASSLGFPTEAFF; CDR3 DNA: TGTGCCAGCAGCTTAGGATTCCCTACTGAGGCTTTCTTT
V gene: TRBV5-1; J gene: TRBJ2-5; D gene: NA; clone size: NA; CDR3 protein: CASSSGTGGYQETQYF; CDR3 DNA: TGCGCCAGCAGCTCAGGAACCGGGGGATACCAAGAGACCCAGTACTTC
V gene: TRBV6-5; J gene: TRBJ2-5; D gene: NA; clone size: NA; CDR3 protein: CASTLSETQYF; CDR3 DNA: TGTGCCAGCACCCTGTCGGAGACCCAGTACTTC
V gene: TRBV7-2; J gene: TRBJ1-5; D gene: NA; clone size: NA; CDR3 protein: CASSWRGGQPQHF; CDR3 DNA: TGTGCCAGCAGCTGGAGGGGTGGCCAGCCCCAGCATTTT
V gene: TRBV4-2; J gene: TRBJ1-2; D gene: NA; clone size: NA; CDR3 protein: CASSQGYYGYTF; CDR3 DNA: TGTGCCAGCAGCCAAGGGTACTATGGCTACACCTTC
V gene: TRBV7-8; J gene: TRBJ1-2; D gene: NA; clone size: NA; CDR3 protein: CASSLGAYGYTF; CDR3 DNA: TGTGCCAGCAGCTTAGGGGCCTATGGCTACACCTTC
V gene: TRBV18; J gene: TRBJ1-2; D gene: NA; clone size: NA; CDR3 protein: CASSPFFRAADYGYTF; CDR3 DNA: TGTGCCAGCTCACCATTTTTCCGGGCCGCCGACTATGGCTACACCTTC
V gene: TRBV6-5; J gene: TRBJ2-5; D gene: TRBD2; clone size: NA; CDR3 protein: CASSYRSGGEETQYF; CDR3 DNA: TGTGCCAGCAGTTACCGAAGCGGGGGAGAAGAGACCCAGTACTTC
V gene: TRBV6-1; J gene: TRBJ2-3; D gene: NA; clone size: once; CDR3 protein: CASSVAGDTDTQYF; CDR3 DNA: TGTGCCAGCAGTGTAGCTGGGGACACAGATACGCAGTATTTT
V gene: TRBV7-9; J gene: TRBJ2-3; D gene: NA; clone size: NA; CDR3 protein: CASSFAGRRTDTQYF; CDR3 DNA: TGTGCCAGCAGCTTTGCGGGGCGGCGCACAGATACGCAGTATTTT
V gene: TRBV19; J gene: TRBJ2-1; D gene: NA; clone size: once; CDR3 protein: CASSTLRPGNEQFF; CDR3 DNA: TGTGCCAGTAGTACCTTGCGACCCGGCAATGAGCAGTTCTTC
V gene: TRBV10-2; J gene: TRBJ2-3; D gene: NA; clone size: NA; CDR3 protein: CASSLSTAATDTQYF; CDR3 DNA: TGCGCCAGCAGCCTGTCGACAGCGGCCACAGATACGCAGTATTTT
V gene: TRBV19; J gene: TRBJ2-7; D gene: NA; clone size: NA; CDR3 protein: CASSGTASSYEQYF; CDR3 DNA: TGTGCCAGTAGTGGGACTGCTAGCTCCTACGAGCAGTACTTC
V gene: TRBV28; J gene: TRBJ1-5; D gene: NA; clone size: NA; CDR3 protein: CASSFVRGLGNQPQHF; CDR3 DNA: TGTGCCAGCAGTTTTGTCAGGGGTCTGGGCAATCAGCCCCAGCATTTT
V gene: TRBV6-5; J gene: TRBJ1-2; D gene: NA; clone size: NA; CDR3 protein: CASSLGGLNYGYTF; CDR3 DNA: TGTGCCAGCAGCCTGGGGGGCTTGAACTATGGCTACACCTTC
V gene: TRBV28; J gene: TRBJ2-3; D gene: NA; clone size: NA; CDR3 protein: CASSLPGHRPDTQYF; CDR3 DNA: TGTGCCAGCAGTTTACCCGGACATAGGCCAGATACGCAGTATTTT
V gene: TRBV7-8; J gene: TRBJ1-5; D gene: NA; clone size: NA; CDR3 protein: CASSLFAGEGSQPQHF; CDR3 DNA: TGTGCCAGCAGCTTATTCGCAGGGGAGGGTAGTCAGCCCCAGCATTTT
V gene: TRBV19; J gene: TRBJ1-6; D gene: NA; clone size: NA; CDR3 protein: CASTQYNSPLHF; CDR3 DNA: TGTGCCAGTACTCAGTATAATTCACCCCTCCACTTT
V gene: TRBV5-5; J gene: TRBJ2-7; D gene: NA; clone size: NA; CDR3 protein: CASSLGPGPWGYEQYF; CDR3 DNA: TGTGCCAGCAGCTTGGGCCCCGGGCCCTGGGGCTACGAGCAGTACTTC
V gene: TRBV7-2; J gene: TRBJ2-1; D gene: NA; clone size: NA; CDR3 protein: CASSSGTDNEQFF; CDR3 DNA: TGTGCCAGCAGCTCCGGGACCGACAATGAGCAGTTCTTC
V gene: TRBV4-3; J gene: TRBJ1-2; D gene: NA; clone size: NA; CDR3 protein: CASSQYLANYGYTF; CDR3 DNA: TGCGCCAGCAGCCAATATCTGGCTAACTATGGCTACACCTTC
V gene: TRBV14; J gene: TRBJ1-6; D gene: NA; clone size: NA; CDR3 protein: CASSQDLGGGSPLHF; CDR3 DNA: TGTGCCAGCAGCCAAGATCTAGGCGGGGGGTCACCCCTCCACTTT
V gene: TRBV19; J gene: TRBJ2-3; D gene: TRBD2; clone size: NA; CDR3 protein: CASSERLAGTDTQYF; CDR3 DNA: TGTGCCAGTAGTGAGAGACTAGCTGGCACAGATACGCAGTATTTT
V gene: TRBV27; J gene: TRBJ2-4; D gene: NA; clone size: NA; CDR3 protein: CASSSTAAKNIQYF; CDR3 DNA: TGTGCCAGCAGTTCGACAGCGGCCAAAAACATTCAGTACTTC
V gene: TRBV5-8; J gene: TRBJ1-5; D gene: NA; clone size: NA; CDR3 protein: CASSSSGPQHQPQHF; CDR3 DNA: TGTGCCAGCAGCTCGTCCGGACCTCAACATCAGCCCCAGCATTTT
V gene: TRBV11-2; J gene: TRBJ1-1; D gene: NA; clone size: NA; CDR3 protein: CASSLVQGPGGEAFF; CDR3 DNA: TGTGCCAGCAGCTTAGTTCAGGGCCCGGGGGGTGAAGCTTTCTTT
V gene: TRBV4-3; J gene: TRBJ2-3; D gene: TRBD2; clone size: NA; CDR3 protein: CASSQVTSGGTDTQYF; CDR3 DNA: TGCGCCAGCAGCCAAGTCACTAGCGGGGGCACAGATACGCAGTATTTT
V gene: TRBV11-3; J gene: TRBJ2-1; D gene: NA; clone size: NA; CDR3 protein: CASSREKGLGNNEQFF; CDR3 DNA: TGTGCCAGCAGCCGTGAAAAGGGGCTAGGGAACAATGAGCAGTTCTTC
V gene: TRBV7-9; J gene: TRBJ2-3; D gene: TRBD2; clone size: NA; CDR3 protein: CASSPTFPGREYTDTQYF; CDR3 DNA: TGTGCCAGCAGCCCGACCTTCCCGGGGAGGGAGTACACAGATACGCAGTATTTT
V gene: TRBV5-1; J gene: TRBJ2-7; D gene: NA; clone size: NA; CDR3 protein: CASSPGSVGYEQYF; CDR3 DNA: TGCGCCAGCAGCCCAGGGTCGGTGGGTTACGAGCAGTACTTC
V gene: TRBV5-5; J gene: TRBJ1-1; D gene: TRBD1; clone size: once; CDR3 protein: CASSLEGAWTEAFF; CDR3 DNA: TGTGCCAGCAGCTTAGAGGGGGCGTGGACTGAAGCTTTCTTT
V gene: TRBV6-1; J gene: TRBJ2-2; D gene: NA; clone size: NA; CDR3 protein: CASRGQITGELFF; CDR3 DNA: TGTGCCAGCAGAGGACAAATCACCGGGGAGCTGTTTTTT
V gene: TRBV7-6; J gene: TRBJ2-2; D gene: NA; clone size: NA; CDR3 protein: CASSFRQYIELFF; CDR3 DNA: TGTGCCAGCAGCTTCAGGCAGTATATTGAGCTGTTTTTT
V gene: TRBV29-1; J gene: TRBJ2-2; D gene: NA; clone size: once; CDR3 protein: CSVRKRFTTGELFF; CDR3 DNA: TGCAGCGTTAGGAAGAGGTTTACCACCGGGGAGCTGTTTTTT
V gene: TRBV10-3; J gene: TRBJ2-3; D gene: TRBD2; clone size: NA; CDR3 protein: CAIRLTSGGAVADTQYF; CDR3 DNA: TGTGCCATCAGGCTGACTAGCGGGGGGGCCGTCGCAGATACGCAGTATTTT
V gene: TRBV30; J gene: TRBJ2-7; D gene: TRBD1; clone size: NA; CDR3 protein: CAWKDRGISYEQYF; CDR3 DNA: TGTGCCTGGAAGGACAGGGGGATCTCCTACGAGCAGTACTTC
V gene: TRBV4-2; J gene: TRBJ2-3; D gene: NA; clone size: NA; CDR3 protein: CASSPRMAPTDTQYF; CDR3 DNA: TGTGCCAGCAGCCCAAGAATGGCCCCCACAGATACGCAGTATTTT
V gene: TRBV5-4; J gene: TRBJ1-6; D gene: NA; clone size: NA; CDR3 protein: CASSPSSYNSPLHF; CDR3 DNA: TGTGCCAGCAGCCCAAGCTCCTATAATTCACCCCTCCACTTT
V gene: TRBV4-1; J gene: TRBJ2-1; D gene: NA; clone size: NA; CDR3 protein: CASSQVRLALNEQFF; CDR3 DNA: TGCGCCAGCAGCCAAGTTCGGTTAGCCCTGAATGAGCAGTTCTTC
V gene: TRBV29-1; J gene: TRBJ1-1; D gene: NA; clone size: NA; CDR3 protein: CSILQGISIRNTEAFF; CDR3 DNA: TGCAGCATATTACAGGGTATTTCAATACGAAACACTGAAGCTTTCTTT
V gene: TRBV5-1; J gene: TRBJ1-1; D gene: NA; clone size: NA; CDR3 protein: CASSLGSGGHTEAFF; CDR3 DNA: TGCGCCAGCAGCTTGGGTAGTGGTGGGCACACTGAAGCTTTCTTT